The clone carrying this T cell receptor beta chain was picked up a small number of times. These data come from a study of blood T cell repertoires in COVID-19. Whole-study context: Whether acute or convalescent, the COVID-19 samples came from the United States, Italy and Spain.

Enrolment of Seattle patients took place during active infection, and they were followed longitudinally. Germline loops: CDR1 SGHRS, CDR2 YFSETQ. V gave up 2 bases and J gave up 2 bases, with 13 bases separating them. CDR3 size: 16 residues. In the source study's methods: Reference gene primer amplification gave estimated nucleated cell counts. The repertoire was sequenced with immunoSEQ multiplex PCR; TCRdb's copy has only in-frame clones and lacks some. The V and J calls and clone size are taken from that table; D and trimming were inferred from the DNA. The table includes some 100,000 clones, 70% to 90% detected once.

This receptor was taken from a man aged 45 to 65 with COVID-19, enrolled during active disease. This chain uses TRBV5-1 with TRBJ1-4, with D possibly matching TRBD1 (5 bases). The sequencing input was peripheral blood. CDR3 bases: TGCGCCAGCAGCTTACAGGCGATTGGGACTAATGAAAAACTGTTTTTT. Translation: CASSLQAIGTNEKLFF.